Listed below are T cell receptor beta chains from one sample, sequenced in a study of T cell responses to AZD1222 COVID-19 vaccine. The table came from immunoSEQ multiplex PCR; TCRdb's copy has only in-frame clones and leaves some out. The repertoire holds tens of thousands of clones, with about 88% as singletons. This sample comprised peripheral blood, obtained on day 0 of AZD1222 vaccination. These receptor sequences come from an adult in good health. Both conserved end residues are part of each CDR3. The D gene is left open where the match is weak. Only part of the rows carry a size: once, few, many, or a class if the clone is expanded.

V	size	D	J	DNA	CDR3
TRBV3-1/TRBV3-2	NA	NA	TRBJ1-3	TGTGCCAGCAGCCCAGTGAGCTCTGGAAACACCATATATTTT	CASSPVSSGNTIYF
TRBV6-5	NA	TRBD2	TRBJ2-3	TGTGCCAGCAGAGGACTAGCGGGGAACACAGATACGCAGTATTTT	CASRGLAGNTDTQYF
TRBV7-2	NA	NA	TRBJ2-2	TGTGCCAGCAGCTTAGCAGGACAGCCGAACACCGGGGAGCTGTTTTTT	CASSLAGQPNTGELFF
TRBV7-9	NA	NA	TRBJ1-1	TGTGCCAGCAGCTTACGATATCAGGGCGCTGAAGCTTTCTTT	CASSLRYQGAEAFF
TRBV28	NA	NA	TRBJ1-2	TGTGCCAGCAGTCGACCTTCACTTTGGTATGGCTACACCTTC	CASSRPSLWYGYTF
TRBV3-1/TRBV3-2	NA	NA	TRBJ1-3	TGTGCCAGCAGCCAACGGGGCCCCTGGAACACCATATATTTT	CASSQRGPWNTIYF
TRBV7-3	NA	NA	TRBJ2-7	TGTGCCAGCAGCTTATACTCGGGGGTCGAGCAGTACTTC	CASSLYSGVEQYF
TRBV4-2	NA	NA	TRBJ2-5	TGTGCCAGCAGCCAGAGAGGAGGGGAGACCCAGTACTTC	CASSQRGGETQYF
TRBV7-8	NA	TRBD2	TRBJ2-3	TGTGCCAGCAGTGGTACTAGCGGGGGTGGTATTACGCAGTATTTT	CASSGTSGGGITQYF
TRBV10-3	few	NA	TRBJ2-3	TGTGCCATCAGCGAGTCTGGGAGCACAGATACGCAGTATTTT	CAISESGSTDTQYF
TRBV7-3	once	TRBD2	TRBJ2-3	TGTGCCAGCAGTCGTAGCGGGGGCACAGATACGCAGTATTTT	CASSRSGGTDTQYF
TRBV15	NA	NA	TRBJ2-3	TGTGCCACCAGCAGAGAGGCGGGACGCACAGATACGCAGTATTTT	CATSREAGRTDTQYF
TRBV6-2/TRBV6-3	NA	NA	TRBJ2-2	TGTGCCAGCAGTTACTCGATGCACGAGGGCGGGGAGCTGTTTTTT	CASSYSMHEGGELFF
TRBV5-1	NA	NA	TRBJ2-5	TGCGCCAGCAGAGGAACGGACCAAGAGACCCAGTACTTC	CASRGTDQETQYF
TRBV18	NA	NA	TRBJ2-1	TGTGCCAGCTCACCATCTGGTCCGCCCTACAATGAGCAGTTCTTC	CASSPSGPPYNEQFF
TRBV6-1	once	NA	TRBJ1-1	TGTGCCAGCAGATCGGGACGAACTGAAGCTTTCTTT	CASRSGRTEAFF
TRBV7-2	NA	TRBD1	TRBJ1-4	TGTGCCAGCAGCCGAGACAGGGGCGAGTACCTGTTTTTT	CASSRDRGEYLFF
TRBV7-8	few	TRBD1	TRBJ2-7	TGTGCCAGCAGCCTCGACAGGGGGCGAGAGTACTTC	CASSLDRGREYF
TRBV27	NA	NA	TRBJ1-2	TGTGCCAGCAGTTCGGACCCCGGGTCTGGCTACACCTTC	CASSSDPGSGYTF